The 18 T cell receptor beta chains given below trace back to one sample, sequenced in a study of post-analysis software for immune sequencing data. The TCR beta cDNA libraries contained unique molecular identifiers. TCRdb processed the PCR reads anew with MiXCR; each CDR3 protein has one entry. The sample carries about 570,000 distinct CDR3 sequences, around 34% recorded once. The antigens of these receptors remain unknown. General study findings and limits: Compared with controls, patients had more of about 5 TRBV segments, including TRBV5-6, TRBV5-1 and TRBV20-1.

The sequenced material came from blood. Every receptor here comes from a girl aged 2-17 years with multiple sclerosis.

This rearrangement joins TRBV21-1 to TRBJ2-6. TRBV21-1 is labeled a pseudogene. This CDR3 spans 17 amino acids. In nucleotides, the CDR3 is TGTGCCAGCAGCGCCCGTCGAGACGTTTCTGGGGCCAACGTCCTGACTTTC. It yields the protein CASSARRDVSGANVLTF.

Only a few counts were recorded for this clonotype. The genes are TRBV5-1 and TRBJ2-1; 8 nucleotides match TRBD2. After removal of 4 bases from V and 8 bases from J, the junction contained 8 bases not matched to a gene. This CDR3 contains 14 residues. Germline CDR1 and CDR2: SGHRS and YFSETQ. DNA for the CDR3: TGCGCCAGCAGCCCAAGGCTAGCGGGCTATGAGCAGTTCTTC. Protein: CASSPRLAGYEQFF.

This chain links TRBV28 with TRBJ2-6; D remains ambiguous. Germline-derived CDR1 and CDR2 are MDHEN and SYDVKM. Trimming took off 10 bases at V and 0 bases at J, with 7 bases between the two ends. The CDR3 contains 13 residues. Here the CDR3 reads CAIMSSGANVLTF. CDR3 in DNA: TGTGCCATCATGTCCTCTGGGGCCAACGTCCTGACTTTC.

V usage is TRBV7-9 and J usage is TRBJ1-2; D uncertain. V dropped 5 bases and J dropped 6 bases, with 13 bases sitting between them. Germline CDR1 is SEHNR and CDR2 is FQNEAQ (reference sequence). The CDR3 covers 13 residues. Written as DNA, the CDR3 is TGTGCCAGCAGCGGCCCAGCGGGGAATGGCTACACCTTC. Protein product: CASSGPAGNGYTF.

This clonotype came up once. V is TRBV20-1 and J is TRBJ1-2; 8 nucleotides align to TRBD1. The V gene end was trimmed by 0 bases and the J gene end by 9 bases; junction bases not matched to a gene: 9. Germline V gives CDR1 DFQATT, CDR2 SNEGSKA (reference sequence). CDR3 length equals 14 residues. CDR3 sequence reads: CSARDRGPRESYTF. The CDR3 DNA sequence: TGCAGTGCTAGAGACAGGGGGCCAAGGGAAAGCTACACCTTC.

The chain recombines TRBV20-1 with TRBJ1-1, with 7 positions matching TRBD1. With V trimmed by 6 bases and J by 3 bases, 7 bases remained unmatched. CDR3 length: 13 residues. CDR1 DFQATT and CDR2 SNEGSKA come from the germline V gene (reference sequence). The CDR3 DNA sequence: TGCAGTGCCAGACAGGGATTGGACACTGAAGCTTTCTTT. It codes for CSARQGLDTEAFF.

This clonotype was seen a handful of times. The rearrangement joins TRBV12-3 or TRBV12-4 to TRBJ1-2; D call uncertain. The length of the CDR3 is 15 residues. Trimming shortened V by 5 bases and J by 3 bases, and 16 bases separated the two germline ends. The CDR3 loop reads CASSRRILRDYGYTF. The DNA of the CDR3 is TGTGCCAGCAGTCGACGGATCCTAAGGGACTATGGCTACACCTTC.

This clonotype showed up just a few times. The chain carries TRBV20-1 and TRBJ1-5; 11 bases agree with TRBD1. The CDR3 sequence is 16 residues long. Germline V gene lookup returns CDR1 DFQATT and CDR2 SNEGSKA (reference sequence). In DNA, the CDR3 is TGCAGCGCCCGGGACAGGGGGTCCGTTGGCAATCAGCCCCAGCATTTT. Protein: CSARDRGSVGNQPQHF.

As for this clonotype: A much larger clone differs by one base, so this may be a read error. The chain combines TRBV13 with TRBJ2-1; 10 bases agree with TRBD2. The end of the DNA aligns better with TRBJ2-7, so the J call may be wrong. The CDR3 totals 15 residues. Looked up from germline, CDR1 is PRHDT and CDR2 is FYEKMQ (reference sequence). CDR3 protein: CASSLGLAGYNEQYF. CDR3 bases: TGTGCCAGCAGCTTAGGACTAGCGGGGTACAATGAGCAGTACTTC.

This clonotype turned up a few times. This chain joins TRBV21-1 and TRBJ2-7; the D call in the table, TRBD1, was not verified against the DNA. TRBV21-1 represents a pseudogene. The CDR3 consists of 14 residues. The CDR3 loop is CASSLPGSPGPAYF. The CDR3 bases are TGTGCCAGCAGCCTCCCGGGGTCTCCCGGACCGGCGTACTTC.

This clonotype was observed a handful of times. The chain has TRBV25-1 and TRBJ2-5, with 7 bases matching TRBD2. Trimming at V came to 1 base and at J to 3 bases, leaving 2 bases not matched to a gene. The CDR3 spans 14 residues. Germline loops: CDR1 MGHDK, CDR2 SYGVNS. The CDR3 spells CASSEFGTKETQYF. The CDR3 DNA reads TGTGCCAGCAGTGAATTTGGGACTAAAGAGACCCAGTACTTC. Variable domain in full (rest from reference TRBV25-1 and TRBJ2-5): EADIYQTPRYLVIGTGKKITLECSQTMGHDKMYWYQQDPGMELHLIHYSYGVNSTEKGDLSSESTVSRIRTEHFPLTLESARPSHTSQYLCASSEFGTKETQYFGPGTRLLVL.

This clonotype occurred a few times. V usage is TRBV2 and J usage is TRBJ2-4, with 9 bases aligning to TRBD1. Trimming at V came to 4 bases and at J to 5 bases, leaving 3 bases not matched to a gene. CDR1 is SNHLY and CDR2 is FYNNEI in the germline V gene. The CDR3 spans 14 residues. CDR3 protein: CASSARTGENIQYF. CDR3 in DNA: TGTGCCAGCAGTGCTAGGACAGGGGAAAACATTCAGTACTTC.

CDR3 in DNA: TGTGCCAGCAGTTTTGCCGCAGGGTTCGAGCAGTACTTC. Translated: CASSFAAGFEQYF. The chain uses TRBV12-3 or TRBV12-4 and TRBJ2-7; tentatively, D is TRBD1 (5 bases). There are 13 residues in the CDR3. Trimming removed 3 bases at V and 6 bases at J, with 12 bases between.

In its sample, this clonotype was seen many times. J is TRBJ2-1 and V is TRBV6-4, with 10 nucleotides matching TRBD1. This CDR3 spans 15 amino acids. V lost 3 bases and J lost 8; bases outside the gene matches: 7. CDR1 is MRHNA, CDR2 SNTAGT, per germline. DNA of the CDR3: TGTGCCAGCAGTGAAGGGACAGGGGCTGTCGATGAGCAGTTCTTC. Protein product: CASSEGTGAVDEQFF.

This clonotype was seen at least ten times. This chain joins TRBV9 and TRBJ2-1; D is undetermined. Germline CDR1 is SGDLS and CDR2 is YYNGEE. The CDR3 is 17 amino acids. V lost 0 bases, J lost 0 bases, and 13 bases lay in between. CDR3 sequence reads: CASSVEARFLSYNEQFF. In DNA, the CDR3 is TGTGCCAGCAGCGTAGAGGCTAGGTTCCTCTCCTACAATGAGCAGTTCTTC.

This clonotype was recorded a few times. The CDR3 DNA follows: TGTGCCAGCAGCCCCCCTTCCTTCAGCGGACCAGCTAATGAAAAACTGTTTTTT. This codes for CASSPPSFSGPANEKLFF. The rearrangement uses TRBV3-1 and TRBJ1-4; D gene ambiguous. V shed 4 bases and J shed 3 bases, with 21 bases lying between them. Germline V gives CDR1 LGHDT, CDR2 YNNKEL (reference sequence). This CDR3 is 18 amino acids long.

This clonotype showed up many times. This chain links TRBV7-3 with TRBJ2-7, with 8 positions matching TRBD1. The CDR3 has 13 amino acids. The junction had 5 bases not matched to a gene; V was cut back by 5 bases and J by 5 bases. Germline V gene data show CDR1 as SGHTA and CDR2 as FQGTGA. CDR3 residues: CASSRDRGNEQYF. The CDR3 bases are TGTGCCAGCAGCCGAGACAGGGGCAACGAGCAGTACTTC.

This clonotype occurred a few times. The J gene is TRBJ2-3, the V gene TRBV5-1; the match to TRBD2 covers 9 bases. The CDR3 sequence is 16 residues long. CDR1 is SGHRS and CDR2 is YFSETQ in the germline V gene. After removal of 0 bases from V and 2 bases from J, the junction contained 4 bases not matched to a gene. The DNA for the CDR3 is TGCGCCAGCAGCTTGGAGCGGGGGGCGAACACAGATACGCAGTATTTT. This codes for CASSLERGANTDTQYF.